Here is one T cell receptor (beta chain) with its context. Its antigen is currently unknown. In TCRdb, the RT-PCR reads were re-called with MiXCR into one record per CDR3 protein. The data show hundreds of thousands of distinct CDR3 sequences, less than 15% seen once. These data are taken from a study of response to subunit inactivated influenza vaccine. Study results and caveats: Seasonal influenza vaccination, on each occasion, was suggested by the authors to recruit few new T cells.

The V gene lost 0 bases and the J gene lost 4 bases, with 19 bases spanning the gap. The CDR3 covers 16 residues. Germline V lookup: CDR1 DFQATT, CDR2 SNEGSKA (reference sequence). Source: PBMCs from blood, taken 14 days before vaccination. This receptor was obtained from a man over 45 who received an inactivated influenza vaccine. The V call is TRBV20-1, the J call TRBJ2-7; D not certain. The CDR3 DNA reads TGCAGTGCTAGAGATCAGAGAGACACGGTGGTTTACGAGCAGTACTTC. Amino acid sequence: CSARDQRDTVVYEQYF.